This T cell receptor beta chain was captured by sequencing in a study of tumor-infiltrating lymphocytes in primary liver carcinoma. Germline DNA was extracted too, while blood RNA derived from unsorted whole blood. Synthesis of TCR beta cDNA was carried out from 500 ng total RNA with a constant-region primer. Investigators got TCR beta libraries out of three nested multiplex PCR rounds, done with slightly modified ARM-PCR. TRBV1-TRBV30 forward and Cbeta reverse primers drove the first two roughly 10-cycle rounds. MiXCR, run by TCRdb on the multiplex PCR reads, gives a single entry per CDR3 protein. Counted here are about 330,000 distinct CDR3 sequences, around three fifths occurring once; the ten biggest clones make up 6.5%. The germline gives CDR1 SGHAT, CDR2 FQNNGV. The CDR3 runs to 16 residues. Trimming at V came to 9 bases and at J to 3 bases, leaving 9 bases not matched to a gene.

Source material: peripheral blood. The source is a middle-aged man with primary liver carcinoma and hepatitis B virus infection. V and J are TRBV11-2 and TRBJ2-7; 15 bases line up with TRBD2. In nucleotides, the CDR3 is TGTGCCAGGAGCATTGGGGGACTAGCGGGAGGCTACGAGCAGTACTTC. The encoded protein is CARSIGGLAGGYEQYF.